These 21 T cell receptor beta chains were sequenced from one sample in a study of CD8 T cells in Susac syndrome. Random hexamers primed reverse transcription of about 0.45 to 1 ug RNA. TCRdb reanalysed the immunoSEQ multiplex PCR reads using MiXCR and keeps one entry per CDR3 protein. The repertoire has 170,000 or so distinct CDR3 sequences, about 94% of them found once; the top ten carry 0.099%. Sequencing input: CD4+ T cells from PBMCs. The source of these receptors is a human donor with Susac syndrome.

J is TRBJ1-1 and V is TRBV6-6, with D possibly being TRBD1 (5 bases). The CDR3 runs 15 residues. V was cut by 5 bases and J by 4 bases, with 17 bases left in between. The V gene's germline CDR1 is MNHNY and CDR2 SVGAGI (reference sequence). This CDR3 reads CASSLPSGGRTEAFF. DNA of the CDR3: TGTGCCAGCAGTCTCCCCAGTGGGGGTCGCACTGAAGCTTTCTTT.

The chain carries TRBV12-5 and TRBJ1-2; the D is unclear. From germline, CDR1 is LGHNT and CDR2 FRNRAP. The V end lost 2 bases, the J end lost 4 bases, and 14 bases lay between the germline ends. The CDR3 is 15 residues long. As DNA, the CDR3 is TGTGCTAGTGGTTTGTGGGGAAGGACCTTCTATGGCTACACCTTC. Its translation: CASGLWGRTFYGYTF. The whole variable domain, filled in from reference TRBV12-5 and TRBJ1-2, reads DARVTQTPRHKVTEMGQEVTMRCQPILGHNTVFWYRQTMMQGLELLAYFRNRAPLDDSGMPKDRFSAEMPDATLATLKIQPSEPRDSAVYFCASGLWGRTFYGYTFGSGTRLTVV.

CDR3 in DNA: TGCAGTGCTAGAGATTCTACGGGAGTCGGCACCGGGGAGCTGTTTTTT. Protein sequence: CSARDSTGVGTGELFF. This chain joins TRBV20-1 and TRBJ2-2; D possibly corresponds to TRBD2 (6 bases). In germline, CDR1 is DFQATT, CDR2 SNEGSKA (reference sequence). The V end was cut by 0 bases, the J end by 4 bases, with 15 bases between. The CDR3 is made up of 16 amino acids.

The rearrangement uses TRBV3-1 and TRBJ2-3, with 7 positions matching TRBD1. J lost 2 bases, V lost 10 bases, and 9 bases had no gene match. Per germline, CDR1 LGHDT and CDR2 YNNKEL (reference sequence). This CDR3 contains 14 residues. The CDR3 is CATQGQQYTDTQYF. The CDR3 DNA follows: TGTGCCACCCAGGGACAGCAATACACAGATACGCAGTATTTT.

The V call is TRBV5-1, the J call TRBJ1-4; weak D call: TRBD1 (5 bases). Germline-derived CDR1 and CDR2 are SGHRS and YFSETQ. Trimming pared 4 bases from V and 7 bases from J, leaving 17 bases between. The CDR3 runs to 15 residues. As DNA, the CDR3 is TGCGCCAGCAGCCTTTCGGCGGGGGGAAGTGAAAAACTGTTTTTT. Translated, it gives CASSLSAGGSEKLFF. Variable domain in full (rest from reference TRBV5-1 and TRBJ1-4): KAGVTQTPRYLIKTRGQQVTLSCSPISGHRSVSWYQQTPGQGLQFLFEYFSETQRNKGNFPGRFSGRQFSNSRSEMNVSTLELGDSALYLCASSLSAGGSEKLFFGSGTQLSVL.

This clonotype has only a few counts. The chain joins TRBV5-1 to TRBJ1-1, with no clear D. This CDR3 has 13 amino acids. CDR1 is SGHRS and CDR2 is YFSETQ in the germline V gene. V gave up 1 base and J gave up 1 base, with 5 bases separating them. CDR3 bases: TGCGCCAGCAGCTTGTTCCCGAACACTGAAGCTTTCTTT. Translated, it gives CASSLFPNTEAFF.

The table lists this clonotype with a count of one. The gene calls are TRBV5-4 and TRBJ2-5; D remains ambiguous. Per the germline V gene, CDR1 is SGHNT and CDR2 is YYREEE (reference sequence). This CDR3 comprises 11 residues. V lost 1 base and J lost 9, with 7 bases in between. The CDR3 DNA follows: TGTGCCAGCAGCTTGTTGGGTGCCCAGTACTTC. Protein: CASSLLGAQYF.

V is TRBV27 and J is TRBJ2-3; TRBD2 matches 10 bases. The CDR3 sequence is 14 residues long. Trimming removed 4 bases from V and 3 bases from J; junction bases left unmatched: 1. Germline lookup yields CDR1 MNHEY and CDR2 SMNVEV (reference sequence). The CDR3 DNA sequence: TGTGCCAGCAGTTGGGGACTAGCGACAGATACGCAGTATTTT. Protein: CASSWGLATDTQYF.

The chain employs TRBV10-3 and TRBJ2-5; D perhaps matches TRBD1 (5 bases). The CDR3 spans 12 residues. Trimming cost V 8 bases and J 9 bases, with 16 bases left between them. The germline V gene has CDR1 ENHRY and CDR2 SYGVKD. The CDR3: CAIGRTQGAQYF. DNA for the CDR3: TGTGCCATCGGTAGAACGCAAGGGGCCCAGTACTTC.

This chain uses TRBV25-1 with TRBJ2-5; 11 bases fit TRBD2. The germline gives CDR1 MGHDK, CDR2 SYGVNS. The CDR3 length is 16 residues. V shed 6 bases, J shed 7 bases, and the junction held 13 bases outside the gene matches. The CDR3 coding sequence is TGTGCCAGCAGCGATAGCGGGAGGGCGGGGACCTCGACCCAGTACTTC. As protein: CASSDSGRAGTSTQYF.

The rearrangement uses TRBV13 and TRBJ2-1; D is possibly TRBD2 (7 bases). There are 15 residues in the CDR3. V was trimmed by 6 bases and J by 6 bases, leaving 18 bases between them. Germline CDR1 PRHDT, CDR2 FYEKMQ (reference sequence). DNA for the CDR3: TGTGCCAGCAGAGGGCCCGGGGGGCAGGTCAATGAGCAGTTCTTC. Translation gives CASRGPGGQVNEQFF.

The V call is TRBV7-2, the J call TRBJ2-7; 8 bases are a match to TRBD2. Germline CDR1 SGHTA, CDR2 FQGNSA. The CDR3 sequence is 16 residues long. Unmatched junction bases numbered 11, after V lost 2 bases and J lost 5 bases. The CDR3 nucleotides are TGTGCCAGCAGCTTAAAAATGGCGGGAGGTTTGAACGAGCAGTACTTC. Its translation: CASSLKMAGGLNEQYF.

This chain links TRBV3-1 with TRBJ2-7, with D maybe TRBD1 (6 bases). Deletions cut 3 bases from V and 5 bases from J, with 17 bases between. CDR3 length: 15 amino acids. Germline loops: CDR1 LGHDT, CDR2 YNNKEL (reference sequence). CDR3 sequence (DNA): TGTGCCAGCAGCCACAAACAGGGATGGGACAACGAGCAGTACTTC. Its protein product is CASSHKQGWDNEQYF.

This clonotype was counted only a few times. This sequence joins TRBV6-6 and TRBJ2-1; 8 nucleotides match TRBD2. Trimming removed 10 bases from V and 0 bases from J; junction bases left unmatched: 2. The CDR3 has 13 amino acids. The V gene's germline CDR1 is MNHNY and CDR2 SVGAGI (reference sequence). The CDR3 region is CATGTSSYNEQFF. The DNA for the CDR3 is TGTGCCACCGGGACTAGCTCCTACAATGAGCAGTTCTTC.

J is TRBJ2-1 and V is TRBV7-2, with 8 positions matching TRBD2. This CDR3 contains 15 residues. V was pared by 2 bases and J by 12 bases, with 12 bases of the junction left unmatched. Germline V CDR1 and CDR2: SGHTA, FQGNSA. The CDR3 nucleotides read TGTGCCAGCAGCTTAAGTAGCGGGACACAAGGTGGGCAGTTCTTC. Translated, it gives CASSLSSGTQGGQFF.

The V gene is TRBV29-1, the J gene TRBJ1-2; D may be TRBD1 (6 bases). The germline CDR1 and CDR2 sequences are SQVTM and ANQGSEA. Deletions cut 0 bases from V and 3 bases from J, with 8 bases between. The CDR3 has 13 residues. CDR3 sequence reads: CSVEDRGDYGYTF. In DNA form, the CDR3 reads TGCAGCGTTGAAGACAGGGGTGACTATGGCTACACCTTC.

This CDR3 is CAWSVGREWTEAFF. CDR3 bases: TGTGCCTGGAGTGTAGGTAGGGAGTGGACTGAAGCTTTCTTT. The chain couples TRBV30 to TRBJ1-1, with no clear D. The V gene lost 0 bases and the J gene lost 5 bases, with 13 bases spanning the gap. The CDR3 extends over 14 amino acids. Germline lookup yields CDR1 GTSNPN and CDR2 SVGIG (reference sequence).

The chain uses TRBV9 and TRBJ1-2; TRBD1 is a possible D gene (5 bases). Trimming took off 1 base at V and 8 bases at J, with 15 bases between the two ends. Germline assignment: CDR1 SGDLS and CDR2 YYNGEE. The CDR3 extends over 14 amino acids. The CDR3 DNA reads TGTGCCAGCAGCGTAAGGGCTGGGGCGGGCGGCTACACCTTC. Its protein is CASSVRAGAGGYTF. Complete variable domain (other parts from reference TRBV9 and TRBJ1-2): DSGVTQTPKHLITATGQRVTLRCSPRSGDLSVYWYQQSLDQGLQFLIQYYNGEERAKGNILERFSAQQFPDLHSELNLSSLELGDSALYFCASSVRAGAGGYTFGSGTRLTVV.

The CDR3: CASSYTTGDNRNQPQHF. CDR3 nucleotide sequence: TGTGCCAGCAGCTATACGACAGGGGATAATCGCAATCAGCCCCAGCATTTT. The chain carries TRBV28 and TRBJ1-5, with 8 positions matching TRBD1. CDR1 is MDHEN, CDR2 SYDVKM, per germline. The CDR3 runs to 17 residues. With 6 bases clipped from V and 2 bases from J, the junction kept 12 bases outside the gene matches.

V gene TRBV20-1 combines with J gene TRBJ2-2, with D perhaps matching TRBD2 (7 bases). This CDR3 is 15 amino acids long. The germline CDR1 and CDR2 sequences are DFQATT and SNEGSKA (reference sequence). Trimming removed 3 bases at V and 2 bases at J, with 13 bases between. The CDR3 bases are TGCAGTGCTAGGGGGGGGGCATATAACACCGGGGAGCTGTTTTTT. This gives the protein CSARGGAYNTGELFF.

V usage is TRBV7-2 and J usage is TRBJ1-4; no clear D. CDR1 SGHTA and CDR2 FQGNSA come from the germline V gene. Trimming took 3 bases from V and 4 from J, leaving 6 bases between them. CDR3 length: 13 amino acids. CDR3 amino acids: CASSFAINEKLFF. In DNA form, the CDR3 reads TGTGCCAGCAGCTTTGCGATTAATGAAAAACTGTTTTTT.